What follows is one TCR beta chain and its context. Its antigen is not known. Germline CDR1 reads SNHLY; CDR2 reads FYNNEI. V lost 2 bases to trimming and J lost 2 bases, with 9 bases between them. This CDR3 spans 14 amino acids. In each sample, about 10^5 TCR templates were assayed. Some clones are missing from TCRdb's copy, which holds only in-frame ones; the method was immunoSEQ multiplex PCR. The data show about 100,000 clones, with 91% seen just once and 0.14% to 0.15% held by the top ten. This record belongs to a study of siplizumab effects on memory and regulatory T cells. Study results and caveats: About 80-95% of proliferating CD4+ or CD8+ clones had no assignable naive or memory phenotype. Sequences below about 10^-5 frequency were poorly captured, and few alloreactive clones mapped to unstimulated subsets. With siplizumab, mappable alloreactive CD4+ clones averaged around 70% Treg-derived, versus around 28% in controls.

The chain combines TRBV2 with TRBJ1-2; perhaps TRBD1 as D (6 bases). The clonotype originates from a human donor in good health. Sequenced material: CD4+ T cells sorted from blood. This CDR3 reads CASSEIRGNYGYTF. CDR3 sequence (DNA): TGTGCCAGCAGTGAAATCAGGGGCAACTATGGCTACACCTTC.